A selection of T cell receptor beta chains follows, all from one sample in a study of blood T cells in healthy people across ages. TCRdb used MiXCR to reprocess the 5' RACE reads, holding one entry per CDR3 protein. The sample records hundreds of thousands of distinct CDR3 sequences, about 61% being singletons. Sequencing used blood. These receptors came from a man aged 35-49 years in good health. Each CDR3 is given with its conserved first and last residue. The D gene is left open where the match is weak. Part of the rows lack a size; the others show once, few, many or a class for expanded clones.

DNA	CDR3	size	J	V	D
TGTACCAGCAGTCTTGGGGGGTTCCAAGAGACCCAGTACTTC	CTSSLGGFQETQYF	NA	TRBJ2-5	TRBV2	NA
TGTGCCAGCAGTCCGCCGGGCCACGGCTACACCTTC	CASSPPGHGYTF	few	TRBJ1-2	TRBV12-3/TRBV12-4	NA
TGTGCCAGCAGCCAAGACACGGTCAGGGGGTTTACGAACTATGGCTACACCTTC	CASSQDTVRGFTNYGYTF	NA	TRBJ1-2	TRBV3-1	TRBD1
TGTGCCAGCACGGAGGGGAATTCACCCCTCCACTTT	CASTEGNSPLHF	once	TRBJ1-6	TRBV28	NA
TGTGCCAGCAGTTTCGCTTCGACTAGCACAGATACGCAGTATTTT	CASSFASTSTDTQYF	NA	TRBJ2-3	TRBV12-3/TRBV12-4	NA
TGTGCCAGCAGCCAAGGTGGTTGGGATGAAAAACTGTTTTTT	CASSQGGWDEKLFF	NA	TRBJ1-4	TRBV3-1	NA
TGTGCCAGCAGTTTTCCGTTGGGACTAGCGGAAAACTACGAGCAGTACTTC	CASSFPLGLAENYEQYF	NA	TRBJ2-7	TRBV28	TRBD2
TGTGCCAGCGTTGATACGGATCAAGAGACCCAGTACTTC	CASVDTDQETQYF	few	TRBJ2-5	TRBV12-3/TRBV12-4	NA
TGTGCCAGCAGTGGACGGTCCGAATTACCTGGAAAACTGTTTTTT	CASSGRSELPGKLFF	once	TRBJ1-4	TRBV25-1	NA
TGTGCCAGCAGCTTCGGAGCCCCGAGCGGTGATTACCCCTACGAGCAGTACTTC	CASSFGAPSGDYPYEQYF	NA	TRBJ2-7	TRBV7-6	NA
TGCGCCAGCAGCAATGGGACAGGCCTATTCGGGGCCCAGCATTTT	CASSNGTGLFGAQHF	once	TRBJ1-5	TRBV5-1	TRBD1